This T cell receptor beta chain was identified during a study of beta chain features in type 1 diabetes. Study overall: Researchers looked at approximately 110,000,000 sorted cells across all samples.

The sequenced template was cDNA made from the entire isolated RNA. Each sample of naive, central memory or regulatory T cells had, on average, roughly 3.5 million reads. Measured with immunoSEQ multiplex PCR; TCRdb has only the in-frame clones, and not every one. The sample comprises about 470,000 clones, roughly 31% of which are singletons, and around 0.065% rests with the top ten. V lost 6 bases and J lost 10, with 13 bases in between. CDR1 is KGHSH and CDR2 is LQKENI in the germline V gene. The CDR3 sequence is 12 residues long. This clone was detected a few times. The clonotype was recovered from a man aged 18 to 29 in good health. Sequencing used naive CD4+ T cells from blood. The chain employs TRBV18 and TRBJ2-1, with D tentatively TRBD1 or TRBD2 (6 bases each). DNA of the CDR3: TGTGCCAGCTCCCCCGGGGGCAGCGAGCAGTTCTTC. This sequence encodes CASSPGGSEQFF.